This T cell receptor beta chain stems from a study of read filtering for tumor transcriptome and immune sequencing (dated by TCRdb to the early 2020s). Background for the entire study: The cohort consisted of roughly 18 male and some 15 female patients, with a mean age of about 66 years and an age range of about 47 to 90. By revised international staging, eight or nine patients were R-ISS I, some 17 were R-ISS II and about seven were R-ISS III. After DNase treatment, whole-transcriptome libraries were prepared with the TruSeq RNA Access Library Prep Kit. TCR-region mapped reads per sample ranged from about 3.5 to 10.27 million with IR-seq versus only 85 to 1273 with RNA-seq. Using the same bone marrow samples, the study ran both targeted immune repertoire sequencing and bulk whole-transcriptome sequencing and then compared the TCR repertoires from each method. A main aim was a read-filtering strategy for immune repertoire data, specifically whether clonotypes supported by a single read should be removed.

The full study reports these points: In IR-seq, single-read clonotypes were approximately 80% of clonotypes but approximately 4% of total reads; in RNA-seq they were roughly three quarters of clonotypes and approximately 40% of reads. Compared with RNA-seq, IR-seq captured clonotypes at much greater depth and more reliably, and a smaller IR-seq throughput was enough to identify most of the shared clonotypes. The sorted CD138-negative fraction was not purified T cells but a mixed bone marrow immune population. When single-read clonotypes were removed, the proportions of shared clonotypes in IR-seq and RNA-seq correlated more strongly.

Including the terminal cysteine and phenylalanine, the CDR3 comprises 17 residues. Only the CDR3 portion is preserved as DNA: 51 bases, with reading frame beginning at the first base. CDR1 and CDR2, looked up from the germline V gene, are SGHTA and FQGNSA. V is cut by 4 bases and J by 7 bases, and the space between the germline ends is 23 bases. Starting from 350 to 500 ng RNA, TCR libraries were constructed with the Immunoverse kit using molecular barcoded adaptors that cover the alpha/delta and beta/gamma chains. TCR library preparation used the same RNA that went into transcriptome sequencing. An Illumina HiSeq 4000 with 2 x 150 cycles was used to sequence the TCR libraries. As for how the authors treated the data: MiXCR aligned TCR reads to human V, D, J and C references and assembled the aligned reads into CDR3 clonotypes, with quality filtering and error correction included. The tcR package in R was used to analyze clonotype counts and gene usage diversity. For inspection of raw mapping reads, RNA-seq reads were mapped by STAR aligner version 2.5.3a onto GRCh37 of the human genome. To test how sequencing depth affects detected clonotypes, IR-seq fastq files were randomly downsampled with Seqtk 1.3. TCRdb ran its own pipeline on the public reads, namely fastp trimming at Q25 and MiXCR clone calling, and kept in-frame beta chains. Every distinct CDR3 protein forms one entry, paired with its most common genes and DNA. Clone size and V and J calls follow TCRdb, not the original study. This sample is represented by about 61,000 distinct CDR3 sequences; around 18% of them were singletons. Roughly an eighth of the sample is in the top ten clones.

Every patient had bone marrow sampled at the time of active disease. Ficoll-Hypaque density gradient centrifugation was used to isolate bone marrow mononuclear cells. Myeloma plasma cells were removed and CD138-negative cells were collected by negative selection after labeling with CD138 magnetic microbeads on a MACS separator. Flow cytometry with CD138 antibodies on an Attune NxT was used to check how pure the isolated cells were. TRIzol reagent was used to extract total RNA, which was then quantified with a NanoDrop spectrophotometer. Paired RNA-seq and IR-seq were performed on each patient's CD138-negative bone marrow sample. This clonotype was observed at least ten times. This clone's antigen is unknown. Base qualities are missing; no much larger clone stands one base away.

The sample comprised a population of CD138-negative cells sorted from bone marrow. In the paper's terms, the cell subset or site label means: bone marrow mononuclear cells depleted of CD138+ plasma/myeloma cells by negative magnetic selection. The chain links TRBV7-2 with TRBJ2-1, with the D gene too uncertain to name. The TCR was taken from a donor at least 40 years old with multiple myeloma. The DNA sequence follows: TGTGCCAGCAGCTCACGCTCGCGGCGGATAACTCGGAATGAGCAGTTCTTC. Its amino acids are CASSSRSRRITRNEQFF.